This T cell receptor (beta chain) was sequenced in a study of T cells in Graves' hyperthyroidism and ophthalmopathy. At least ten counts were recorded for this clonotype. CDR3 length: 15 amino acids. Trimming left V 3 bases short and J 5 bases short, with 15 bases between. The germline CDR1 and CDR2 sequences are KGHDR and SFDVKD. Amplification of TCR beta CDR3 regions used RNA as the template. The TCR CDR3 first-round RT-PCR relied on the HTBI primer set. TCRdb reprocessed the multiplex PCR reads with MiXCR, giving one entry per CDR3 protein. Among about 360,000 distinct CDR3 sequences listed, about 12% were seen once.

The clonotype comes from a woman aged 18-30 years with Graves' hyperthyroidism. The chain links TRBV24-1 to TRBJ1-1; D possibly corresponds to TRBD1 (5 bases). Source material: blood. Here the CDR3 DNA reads TGTGCCACCAGTGATGGGGCCAAGGGTTCAACTGAAGCTTTCTTT. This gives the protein CATSDGAKGSTEAFF.